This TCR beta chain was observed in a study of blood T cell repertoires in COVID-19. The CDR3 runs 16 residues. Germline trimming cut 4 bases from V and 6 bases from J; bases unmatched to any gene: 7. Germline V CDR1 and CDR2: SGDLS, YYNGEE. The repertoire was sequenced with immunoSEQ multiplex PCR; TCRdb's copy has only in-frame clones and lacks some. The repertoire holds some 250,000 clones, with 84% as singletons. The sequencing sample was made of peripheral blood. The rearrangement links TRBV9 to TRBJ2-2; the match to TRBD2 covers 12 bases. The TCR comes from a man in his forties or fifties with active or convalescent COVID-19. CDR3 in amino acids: CASSPLAGGPAGELFF. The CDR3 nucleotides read TGTGCCAGCAGCCCCCTAGCGGGGGGGCCGGCCGGGGAGCTGTTTTTT.